The clone carrying this T cell receptor beta chain has just one count. The CDR3 spans 15 residues. Germline V gene sequence: CDR1 GTSNPN, CDR2 SVGIG (reference sequence). Between the trimmed V and J ends, which lost 3 bases and 0 bases, there was a span of 12 bases. The entry originates in a study of blood T cell repertoires in COVID-19. Using immunoSEQ multiplex PCR, the repertoire was profiled, and TCRdb retains in-frame clones only, with some absent. The profile shows about 220,000 clones, 80% to 85% of them singletons. The clonotype was recovered from a woman between 55 and 75 years old with acute or convalescent COVID-19. The chain carries TRBV30 and TRBJ2-1; tentatively, D is TRBD1 (5 bases). The sample comprised peripheral blood. Here the CDR3 reads CAWRVDSSSYNEQFF. The CDR3 DNA is TGTGCCTGGAGGGTCGACAGTTCCTCCTACAATGAGCAGTTCTTC. Drawing the rest from reference TRBV30 and TRBJ2-1, the complete variable domain is SQTIHQWPATLVQPVGSPLSLECTVEGTSNPNLYWYRQAAGRGLQLLFYSVGIGQISSEVPQNLSASRPQDRQFILSSKKLLLSDSGFYLCAWRVDSSSYNEQFFGPGTRLTVL.